This T cell receptor beta chain was sequenced in a study of vaccination and CD4 T cells after COVID-19. Study context: Convalescent donors totaled six males and four females, including two who were Hispanic. Each participant underwent a two-dose regimen of either the BNT162b2 or the mRNA-1273 vaccine. At a median 72 days (range 14 to 241) after dose two, post-vaccine samples were obtained. Stimulation of cells relied on overlapping spike peptides derived from SARS-CoV-2, HCoV-NL63, HCoV-OC43 and HCoV-229E.

The CDR3 has 14 amino acids. Germline values: CDR1 SNHLY, CDR2 FYNNEI. V was clipped by 3 bases and J by 5 bases, with 11 bases between them. The Oncomine TCR Beta short-read assay was applied to DNA of cultured CD4+ T cells. MiXCR, applied by TCRdb to the PCR reads, yields one record per CDR3 protein. Of tens of thousands of distinct CDR3 sequences detected, around 50% appear once; the ten largest clones hold approximately 30%. Stated treatment: roughly nine-day PBMC culture with coronavirus spike peptide pools or control peptides (ViraFEST assay). This clonotype was detected a few times. The antigen is not known.

Sequencing used CD4+ T cells from blood, cultured in vitro, obtained before SARS-CoV-2 vaccination. This clonotype originated in a human donor who received a COVID-19 vaccine. The chain has TRBV2 and TRBJ1-5, with D possibly being TRBD1 (6 bases). The DNA of the CDR3 is TGTGCCAGCAGTGACAGACAGGCCTATCAGCCCCAGCATTTT. It specifies CASSDRQAYQPQHF. The variable domain in full, completed from reference TRBV2 and TRBJ1-5, reads EPEVTQTPSHQVTQMGQEVILRCVPISNHLYFYWYRQILGQKVEFLVSFYNNEISEKSEIFDDQFSVERPDGSNFTLKIRSTKLEDSAMYFCASSDRQAYQPQHFGDGTRLSIL.